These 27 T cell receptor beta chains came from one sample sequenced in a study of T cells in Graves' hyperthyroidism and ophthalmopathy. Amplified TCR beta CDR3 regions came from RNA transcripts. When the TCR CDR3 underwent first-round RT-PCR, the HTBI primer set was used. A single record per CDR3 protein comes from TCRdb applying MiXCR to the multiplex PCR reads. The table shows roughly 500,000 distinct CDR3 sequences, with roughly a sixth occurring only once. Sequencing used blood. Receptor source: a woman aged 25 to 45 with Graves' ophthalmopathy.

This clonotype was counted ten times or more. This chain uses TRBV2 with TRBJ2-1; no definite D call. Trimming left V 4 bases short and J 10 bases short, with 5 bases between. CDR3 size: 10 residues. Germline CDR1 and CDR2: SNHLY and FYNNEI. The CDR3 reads CASSVGEQFF. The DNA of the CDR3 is TGTGCCAGCAGTGTTGGGGAGCAGTTCTTC.

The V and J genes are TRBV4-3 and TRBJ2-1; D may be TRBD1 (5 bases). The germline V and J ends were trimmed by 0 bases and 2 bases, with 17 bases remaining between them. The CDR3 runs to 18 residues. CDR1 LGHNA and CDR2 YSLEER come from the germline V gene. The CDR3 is CASSQDERDRPPYNEQFF. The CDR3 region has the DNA TGCGCCAGCAGCCAAGACGAACGTGACAGACCCCCCTACAATGAGCAGTTCTTC.

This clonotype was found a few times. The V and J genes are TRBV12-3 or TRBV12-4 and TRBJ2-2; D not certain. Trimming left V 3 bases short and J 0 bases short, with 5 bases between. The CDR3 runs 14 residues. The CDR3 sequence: CASSFEANTGELFF. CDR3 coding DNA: TGTGCCAGCAGTTTCGAAGCGAACACCGGGGAGCTGTTTTTT.

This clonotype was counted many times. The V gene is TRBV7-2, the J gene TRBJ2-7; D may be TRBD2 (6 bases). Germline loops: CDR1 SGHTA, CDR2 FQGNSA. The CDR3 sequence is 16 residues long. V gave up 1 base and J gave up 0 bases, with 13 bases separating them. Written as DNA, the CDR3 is TGTGCCAGCAGCTTAGGAGGGCGGGGAACCTCCTACGAGCAGTACTTC. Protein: CASSLGGRGTSYEQYF. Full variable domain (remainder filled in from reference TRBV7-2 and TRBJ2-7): GAGVSQSPSNKVTEKGKDVELRCDPISGHTALYWYRQSLGQGLEFLIYFQGNSAPDKSGLPSDRFSAERTGGSVSTLTIQRTQQEDSAVYLCASSLGGRGTSYEQYFGPGTRLTVT.

Here the CDR3 DNA reads TGTGCCACCGGACGCAGGGAGACAGATACGCAGTATTTT. It specifies CATGRRETDTQYF. The chain is built from TRBV10-3 and TRBJ2-3; the D gene could be TRBD1 or TRBD2 (5 bases each). With 10 bases removed from V and 3 bases from J, the gap between germline ends came to 14 bases. This CDR3 is 13 amino acids long. Germline-derived CDR1 and CDR2 are ENHRY and SYGVKD.

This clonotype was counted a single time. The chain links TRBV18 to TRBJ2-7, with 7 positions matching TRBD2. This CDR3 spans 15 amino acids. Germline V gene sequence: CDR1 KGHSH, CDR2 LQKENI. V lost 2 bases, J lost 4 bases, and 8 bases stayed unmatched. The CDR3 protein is CASSPTAGEGYEQYF. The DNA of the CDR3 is TGTGCCAGCTCACCAACTGCGGGAGAGGGGTACGAGCAGTACTTC.

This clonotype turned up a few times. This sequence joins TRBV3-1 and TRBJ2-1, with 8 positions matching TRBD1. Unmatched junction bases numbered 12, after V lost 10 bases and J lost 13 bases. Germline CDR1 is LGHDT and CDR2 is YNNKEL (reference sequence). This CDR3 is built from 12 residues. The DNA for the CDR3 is TGTGCCACCAGGACAGGGCGGGGTGGCCAGTTCTTC. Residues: CATRTGRGGQFF.

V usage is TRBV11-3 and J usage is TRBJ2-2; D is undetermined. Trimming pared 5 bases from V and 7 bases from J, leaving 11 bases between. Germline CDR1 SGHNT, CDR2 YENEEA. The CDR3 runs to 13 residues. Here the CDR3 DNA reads TGTGCCAGCAGCCCTAGGTGGATCGGGGAGCTGTTTTTT. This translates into CASSPRWIGELFF.

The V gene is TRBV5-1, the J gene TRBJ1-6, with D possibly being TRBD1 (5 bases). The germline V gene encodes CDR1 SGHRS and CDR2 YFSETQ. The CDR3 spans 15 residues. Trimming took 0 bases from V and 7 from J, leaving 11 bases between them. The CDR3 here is CASSLDSGDNSPLHF. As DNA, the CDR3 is TGCGCCAGCAGCTTGGATTCCGGGGACAATTCACCCCTCCACTTT.

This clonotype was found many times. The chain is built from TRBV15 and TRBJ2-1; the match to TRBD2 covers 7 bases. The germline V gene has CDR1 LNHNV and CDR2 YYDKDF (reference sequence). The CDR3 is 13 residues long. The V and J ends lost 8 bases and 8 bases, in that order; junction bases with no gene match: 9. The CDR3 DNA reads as TGTGCCACCTCCCCGACTAGCAAGCATGAGCAGTTCTTC. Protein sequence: CATSPTSKHEQFF.

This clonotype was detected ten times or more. In DNA form, the CDR3 reads TGTGCCTCGAAGGAAGGGACAGGAAATCAGCCCCAGCATTTT. Translated: CASKEGTGNQPQHF. This chain uses TRBV28 with TRBJ1-5; 8 bases match TRBD1. The germline V gene encodes CDR1 MDHEN and CDR2 SYDVKM. J was trimmed by 4 bases and V by 11 bases; bases with no gene match: 10. This CDR3 has 14 amino acids.

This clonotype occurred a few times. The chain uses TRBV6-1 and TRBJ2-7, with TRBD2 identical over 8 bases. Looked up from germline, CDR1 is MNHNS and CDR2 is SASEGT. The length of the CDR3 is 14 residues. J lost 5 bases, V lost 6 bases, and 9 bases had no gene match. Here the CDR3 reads CASRKSGSTHEQYF. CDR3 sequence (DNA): TGTGCCAGCAGGAAGAGCGGGAGTACCCACGAGCAGTACTTC.

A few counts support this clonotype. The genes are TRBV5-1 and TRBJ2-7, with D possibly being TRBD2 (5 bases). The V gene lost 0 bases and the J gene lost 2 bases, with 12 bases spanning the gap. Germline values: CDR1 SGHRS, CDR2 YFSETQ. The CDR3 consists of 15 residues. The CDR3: CASSLEAAATYEQYF. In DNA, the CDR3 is TGCGCCAGCAGCTTGGAGGCAGCGGCCACCTACGAGCAGTACTTC.

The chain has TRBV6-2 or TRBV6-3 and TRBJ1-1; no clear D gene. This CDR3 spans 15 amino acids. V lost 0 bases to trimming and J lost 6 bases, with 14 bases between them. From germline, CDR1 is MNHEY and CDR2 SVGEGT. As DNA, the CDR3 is TGTGCCAGCAGTTACTCGAGCCCCCACACCTCTGAAGCTTTCTTT. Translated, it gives CASSYSSPHTSEAFF.

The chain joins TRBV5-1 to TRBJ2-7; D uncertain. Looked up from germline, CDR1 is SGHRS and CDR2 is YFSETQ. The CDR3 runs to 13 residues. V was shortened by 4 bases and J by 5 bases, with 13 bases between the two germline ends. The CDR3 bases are TGCGCCAGCAGCCTCGGGCAGGACCACGAGCAGTACTTC. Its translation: CASSLGQDHEQYF.

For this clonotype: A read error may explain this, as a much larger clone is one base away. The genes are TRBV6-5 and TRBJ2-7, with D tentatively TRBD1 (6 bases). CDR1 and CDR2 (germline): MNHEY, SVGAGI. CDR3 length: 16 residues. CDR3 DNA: TGTGCCAGCAGTTACTCCTCGCTACAGGGAAGTTACGAGCGGTACTTC. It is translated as CASSYSSLQGSYERYF.

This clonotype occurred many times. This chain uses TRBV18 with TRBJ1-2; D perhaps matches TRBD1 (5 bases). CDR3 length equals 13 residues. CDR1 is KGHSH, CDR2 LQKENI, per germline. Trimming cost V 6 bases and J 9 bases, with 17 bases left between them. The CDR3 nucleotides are TGTGCCAGCTCCCCCGACAGTGTTCTAAGCTACACCTTC. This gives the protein CASSPDSVLSYTF.

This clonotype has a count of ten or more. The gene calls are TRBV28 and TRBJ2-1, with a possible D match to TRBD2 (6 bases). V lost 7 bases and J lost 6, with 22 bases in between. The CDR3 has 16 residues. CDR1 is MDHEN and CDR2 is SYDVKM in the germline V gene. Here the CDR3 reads CASTPELARAGNEQFF. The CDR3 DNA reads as TGTGCCAGCACTCCGGAGCTAGCGCGGGCGGGCAATGAGCAGTTCTTC.

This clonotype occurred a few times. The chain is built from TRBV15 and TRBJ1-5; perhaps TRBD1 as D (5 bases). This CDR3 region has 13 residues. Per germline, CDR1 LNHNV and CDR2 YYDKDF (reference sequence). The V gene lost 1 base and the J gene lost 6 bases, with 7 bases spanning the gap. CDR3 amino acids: CATSRAGSQPQHF. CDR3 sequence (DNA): TGTGCCACCAGCAGAGCAGGGAGTCAGCCCCAGCATTTT. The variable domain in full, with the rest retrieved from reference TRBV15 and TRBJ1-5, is DAMVIQNPRYQVTQFGKPVTLSCSQTLNHNVMYWYQQKSSQAPKLLFHYYDKDFNNEADTPDNFQSRRPNTSFCFLDIRSPGLGDTAMYLCATSRAGSQPQHFGDGTRLSIL.

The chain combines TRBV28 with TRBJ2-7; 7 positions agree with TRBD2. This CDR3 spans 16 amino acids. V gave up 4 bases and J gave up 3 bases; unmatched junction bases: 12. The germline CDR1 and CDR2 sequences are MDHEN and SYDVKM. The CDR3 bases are TGTGCCAGCAGTTCTCTTGGGGAAAAGCGGGGCTACGAGCAGTACTTC. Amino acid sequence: CASSSLGEKRGYEQYF. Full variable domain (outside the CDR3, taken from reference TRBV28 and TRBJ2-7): DVKVTQSSRYLVKRTGEKVFLECVQDMDHENMFWYRQDPGLGLRLIYFSYDVKMKEKGDIPEGYSVSREKKERFSLILESASTNQTSMYLCASSSLGEKRGYEQYFGPGTRLTVT.

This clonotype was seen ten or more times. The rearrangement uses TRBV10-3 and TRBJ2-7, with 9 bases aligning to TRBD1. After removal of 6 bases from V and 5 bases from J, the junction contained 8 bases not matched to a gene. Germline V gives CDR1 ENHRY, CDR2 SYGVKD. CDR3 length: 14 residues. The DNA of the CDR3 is TGTGCCATCAGCTGGGGGACAGGGAGGGACGAGCAGTACTTC. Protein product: CAISWGTGRDEQYF.

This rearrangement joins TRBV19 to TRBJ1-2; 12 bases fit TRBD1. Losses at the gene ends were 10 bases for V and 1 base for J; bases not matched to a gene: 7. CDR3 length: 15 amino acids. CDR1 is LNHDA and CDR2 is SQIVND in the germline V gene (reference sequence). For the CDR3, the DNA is TGTGCCACCCGGGACAGGGGGCTCGGTAACTATGGCTACACCTTC. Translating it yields CATRDRGLGNYGYTF.

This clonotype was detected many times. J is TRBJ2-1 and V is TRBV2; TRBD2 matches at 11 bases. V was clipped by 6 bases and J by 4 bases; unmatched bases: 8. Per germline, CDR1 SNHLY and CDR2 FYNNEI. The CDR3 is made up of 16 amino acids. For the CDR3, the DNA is TGTGCCAGCAGGGGAAGGCTAGCGGGAGGATACAATGAGCAGTTCTTC. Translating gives CASRGRLAGGYNEQFF.

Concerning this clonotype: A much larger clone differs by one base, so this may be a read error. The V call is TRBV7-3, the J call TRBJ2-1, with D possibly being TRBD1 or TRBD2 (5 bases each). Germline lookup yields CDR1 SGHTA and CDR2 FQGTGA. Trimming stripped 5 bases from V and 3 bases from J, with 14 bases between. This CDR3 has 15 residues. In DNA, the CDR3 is TGTGCCAGCAGCCACACACGGGGCCTCTACAATGAGCAGTTCTTC. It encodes CASSHTRGLYNEQFF.

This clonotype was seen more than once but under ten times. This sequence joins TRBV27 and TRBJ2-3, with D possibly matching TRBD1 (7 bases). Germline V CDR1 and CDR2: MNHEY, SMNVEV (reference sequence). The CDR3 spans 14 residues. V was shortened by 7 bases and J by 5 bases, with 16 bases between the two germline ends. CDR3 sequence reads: CASNSAGTEDTQYF. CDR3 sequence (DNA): TGTGCCAGCAACTCGGCGGGGACAGAAGATACGCAGTATTTT.

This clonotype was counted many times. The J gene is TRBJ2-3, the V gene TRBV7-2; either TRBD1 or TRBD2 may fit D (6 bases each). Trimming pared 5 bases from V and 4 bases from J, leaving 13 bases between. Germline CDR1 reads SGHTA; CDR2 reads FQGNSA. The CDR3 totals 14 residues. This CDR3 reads CASSPRGRADTQYF. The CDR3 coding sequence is TGTGCCAGCAGCCCCCGGGGGCGGGCAGATACGCAGTATTTT.

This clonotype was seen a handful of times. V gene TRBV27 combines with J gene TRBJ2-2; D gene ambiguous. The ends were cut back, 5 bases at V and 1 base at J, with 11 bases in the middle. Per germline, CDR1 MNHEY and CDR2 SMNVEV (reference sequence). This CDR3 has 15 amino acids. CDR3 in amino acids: CASSPDARNTGELFF. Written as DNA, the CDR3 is TGTGCCAGCAGTCCCGATGCAAGGAACACCGGGGAGCTGTTTTTT.